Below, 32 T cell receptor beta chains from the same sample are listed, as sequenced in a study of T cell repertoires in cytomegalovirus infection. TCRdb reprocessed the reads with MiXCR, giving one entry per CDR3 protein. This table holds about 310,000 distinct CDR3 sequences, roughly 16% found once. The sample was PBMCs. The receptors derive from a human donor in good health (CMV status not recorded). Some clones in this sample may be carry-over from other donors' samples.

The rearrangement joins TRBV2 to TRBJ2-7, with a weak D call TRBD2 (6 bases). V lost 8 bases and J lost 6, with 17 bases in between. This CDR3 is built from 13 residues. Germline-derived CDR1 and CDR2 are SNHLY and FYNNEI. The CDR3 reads CASGGGSLGEQYF. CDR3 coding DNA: TGTGCCAGCGGTGGAGGGTCCCTCGGCGAGCAGTACTTC.

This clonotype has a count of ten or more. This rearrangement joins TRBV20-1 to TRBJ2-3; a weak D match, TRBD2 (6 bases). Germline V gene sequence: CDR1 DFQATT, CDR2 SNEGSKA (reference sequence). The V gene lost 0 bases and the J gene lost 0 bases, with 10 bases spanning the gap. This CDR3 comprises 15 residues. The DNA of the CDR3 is TGCAGTGCTAGAGAGGGGGGTACTAGCACAGATACGCAGTATTTT. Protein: CSAREGGTSTDTQYF.

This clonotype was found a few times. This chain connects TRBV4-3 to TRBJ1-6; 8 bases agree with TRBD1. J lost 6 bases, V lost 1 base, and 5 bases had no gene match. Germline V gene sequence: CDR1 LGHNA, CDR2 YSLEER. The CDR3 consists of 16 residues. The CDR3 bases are TGCGCCAGCAGCCAAGGTGCAGGGGGCCCTAATTCACCCCTCCACTTT. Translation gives CASSQGAGGPNSPLHF.

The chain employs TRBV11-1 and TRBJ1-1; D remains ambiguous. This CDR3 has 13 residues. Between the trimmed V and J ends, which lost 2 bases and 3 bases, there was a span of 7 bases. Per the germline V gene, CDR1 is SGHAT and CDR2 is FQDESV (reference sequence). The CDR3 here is CASSLKPDTEAFF. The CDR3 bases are TGTGCCAGCAGCTTAAAGCCGGACACTGAAGCTTTCTTT.

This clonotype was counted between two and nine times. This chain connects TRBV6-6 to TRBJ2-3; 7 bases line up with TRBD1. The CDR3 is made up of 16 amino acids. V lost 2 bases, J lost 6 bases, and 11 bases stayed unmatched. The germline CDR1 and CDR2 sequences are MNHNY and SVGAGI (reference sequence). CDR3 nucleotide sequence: TGTGCCAGCAGTTACCCGACAGGGACGATACCGGATACGCAGTATTTT. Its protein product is CASSYPTGTIPDTQYF.

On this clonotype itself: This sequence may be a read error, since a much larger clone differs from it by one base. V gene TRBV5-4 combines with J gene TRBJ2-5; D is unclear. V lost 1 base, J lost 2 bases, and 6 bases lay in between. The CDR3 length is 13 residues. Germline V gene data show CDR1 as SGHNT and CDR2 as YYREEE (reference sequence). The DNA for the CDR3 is TGTGCCAGCAGCTTGCCCAGACAAGAGACCCAGTACTTC. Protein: CASSLPRQETQYF.

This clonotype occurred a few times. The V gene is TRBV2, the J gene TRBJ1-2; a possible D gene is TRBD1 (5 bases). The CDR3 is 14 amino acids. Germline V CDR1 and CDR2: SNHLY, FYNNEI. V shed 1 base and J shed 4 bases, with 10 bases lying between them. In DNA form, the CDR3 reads TGTGCCAGCAGTGAAGTTCAAGGGGTCTATGGCTACACCTTC. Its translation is CASSEVQGVYGYTF.

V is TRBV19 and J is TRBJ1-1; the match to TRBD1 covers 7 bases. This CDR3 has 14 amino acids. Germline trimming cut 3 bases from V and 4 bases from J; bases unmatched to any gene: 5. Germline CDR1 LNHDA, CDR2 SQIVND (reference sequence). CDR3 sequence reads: CASSIRNRGTEAFF. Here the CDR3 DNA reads TGTGCCAGTAGTATCAGGAACAGGGGCACTGAAGCTTTCTTT.

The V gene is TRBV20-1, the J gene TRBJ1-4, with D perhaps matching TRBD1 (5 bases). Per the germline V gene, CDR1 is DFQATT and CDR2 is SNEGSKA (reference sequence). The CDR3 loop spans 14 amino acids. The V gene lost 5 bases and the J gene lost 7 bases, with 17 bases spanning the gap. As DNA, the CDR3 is TGCAGTGCTCTAAACAGGCGGGTTTCTGAAAAACTGTTTTTT. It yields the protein CSALNRRVSEKLFF.

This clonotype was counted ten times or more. The CDR3 coding sequence is TGTGCCAGCAGCCCGGGACAGCCTGGAGAGACCCAGTACTTC. Translated: CASSPGQPGETQYF. This chain joins TRBV7-9 and TRBJ2-5; TRBD1 aligns across 7 bases. The junction had 7 bases not matched to a gene; V was cut back by 5 bases and J by 4 bases. This CDR3 is 14 amino acids long. Germline V gene data show CDR1 as SEHNR and CDR2 as FQNEAQ (reference sequence).

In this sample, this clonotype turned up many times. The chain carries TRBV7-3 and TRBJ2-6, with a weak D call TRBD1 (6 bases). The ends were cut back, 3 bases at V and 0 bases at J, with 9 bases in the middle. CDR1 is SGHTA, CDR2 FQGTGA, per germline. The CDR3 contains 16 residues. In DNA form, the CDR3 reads TGTGCCAGCAGCTTCACAGGGAACTCTGGGGCCAACGTCCTGACTTTC. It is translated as CASSFTGNSGANVLTF.

Here the CDR3 DNA reads TGCAGTGCTAGATGGGGAGGCAATCAGCCCCAGCATTTT. It specifies CSARWGGNQPQHF. The V gene is TRBV20-1, the J gene TRBJ1-5; D is ambiguous. Germline assignment: CDR1 DFQATT and CDR2 SNEGSKA (reference sequence). This CDR3 is built from 13 residues. V was cut by 2 bases and J by 2 bases, with 7 bases left in between.

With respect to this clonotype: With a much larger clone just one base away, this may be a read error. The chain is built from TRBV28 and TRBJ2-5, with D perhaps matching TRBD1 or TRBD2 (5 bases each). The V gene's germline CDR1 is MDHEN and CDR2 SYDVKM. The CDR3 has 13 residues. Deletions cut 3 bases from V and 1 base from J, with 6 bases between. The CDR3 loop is CASSFGAQETQYF. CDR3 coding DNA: TGTGCCAGCAGTTTCGGGGCCCAAGAGACCCAGTACTTC.

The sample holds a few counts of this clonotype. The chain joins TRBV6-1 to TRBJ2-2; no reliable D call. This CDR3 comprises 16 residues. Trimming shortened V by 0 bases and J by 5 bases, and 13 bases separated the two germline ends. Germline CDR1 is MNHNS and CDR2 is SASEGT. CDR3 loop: CASSEAEGWGTGELFF. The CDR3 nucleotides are TGTGCCAGCAGTGAAGCTGAAGGTTGGGGTACCGGGGAGCTGTTTTTT.

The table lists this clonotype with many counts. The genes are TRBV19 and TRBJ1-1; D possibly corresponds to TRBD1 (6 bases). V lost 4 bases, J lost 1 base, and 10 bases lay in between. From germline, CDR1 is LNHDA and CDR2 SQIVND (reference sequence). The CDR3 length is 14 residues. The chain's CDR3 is CASSTGDTNTEAFF. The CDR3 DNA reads TGTGCCAGTAGTACCGGGGACACGAACACTGAAGCTTTCTTT.

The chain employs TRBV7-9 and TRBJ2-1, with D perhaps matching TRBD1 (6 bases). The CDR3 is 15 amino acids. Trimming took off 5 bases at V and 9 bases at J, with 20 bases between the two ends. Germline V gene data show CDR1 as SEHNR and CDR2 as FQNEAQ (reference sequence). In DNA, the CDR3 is TGTGCCAGCAGCCAAGATCAACACTGGGACACTGAGCAGTTCTTC. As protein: CASSQDQHWDTEQFF.

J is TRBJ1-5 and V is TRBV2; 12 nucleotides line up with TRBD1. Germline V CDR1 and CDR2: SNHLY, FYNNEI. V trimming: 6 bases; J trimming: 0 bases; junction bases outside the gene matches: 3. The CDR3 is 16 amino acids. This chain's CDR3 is CASREGQGASNQPQHF. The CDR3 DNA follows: TGTGCCAGCAGAGAGGGACAGGGGGCTAGCAATCAGCCCCAGCATTTT.

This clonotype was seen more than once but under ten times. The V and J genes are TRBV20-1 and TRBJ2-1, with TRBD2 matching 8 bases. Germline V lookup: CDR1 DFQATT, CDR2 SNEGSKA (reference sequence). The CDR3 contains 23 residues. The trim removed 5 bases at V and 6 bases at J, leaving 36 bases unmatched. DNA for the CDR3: TGCAGTGCTTCACCGGGACTAGGACCGGATCTCTCCGGAAAAGTGGCCCTTCCCAATGAGCAGTTCTTC. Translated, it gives CSASPGLGPDLSGKVALPNEQFF.

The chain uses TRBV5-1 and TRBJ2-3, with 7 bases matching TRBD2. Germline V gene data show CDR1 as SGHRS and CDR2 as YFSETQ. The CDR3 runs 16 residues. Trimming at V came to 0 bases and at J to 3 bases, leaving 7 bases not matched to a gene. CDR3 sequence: CASSLGRIGGTDTQYF. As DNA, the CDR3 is TGCGCCAGCAGCTTGGGGCGGATCGGGGGGACAGATACGCAGTATTTT.

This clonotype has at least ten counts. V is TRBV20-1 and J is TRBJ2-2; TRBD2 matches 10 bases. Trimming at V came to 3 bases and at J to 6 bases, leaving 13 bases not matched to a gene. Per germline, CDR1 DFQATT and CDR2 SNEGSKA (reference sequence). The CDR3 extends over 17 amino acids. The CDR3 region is CSARSPSQRGGAGELFF. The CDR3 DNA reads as TGCAGTGCTAGGTCCCCCTCCCAGCGGGGGGGCGCCGGGGAGCTGTTTTTT.

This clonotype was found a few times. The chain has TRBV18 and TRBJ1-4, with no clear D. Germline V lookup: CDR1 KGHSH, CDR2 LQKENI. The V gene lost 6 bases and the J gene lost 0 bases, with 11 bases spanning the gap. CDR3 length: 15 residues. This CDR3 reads CASSSQMATNEKLFF. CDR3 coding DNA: TGTGCCAGCTCCTCCCAAATGGCAACTAATGAAAAACTGTTTTTT.

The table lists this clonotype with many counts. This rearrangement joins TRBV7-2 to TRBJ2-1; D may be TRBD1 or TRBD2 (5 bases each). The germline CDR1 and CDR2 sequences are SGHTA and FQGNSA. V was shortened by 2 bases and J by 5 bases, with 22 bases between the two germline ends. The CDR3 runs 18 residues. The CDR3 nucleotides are TGTGCCAGCAGCTTATACCCGGGAAGTCTGGTGGGACACAATGAGCAGTTCTTC. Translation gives CASSLYPGSLVGHNEQFF.

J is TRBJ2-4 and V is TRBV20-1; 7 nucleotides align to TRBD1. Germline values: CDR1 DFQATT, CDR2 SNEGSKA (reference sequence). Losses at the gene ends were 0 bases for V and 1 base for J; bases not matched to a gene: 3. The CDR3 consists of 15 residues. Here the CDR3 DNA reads TGCAGTGCTAGAGAGGTCAGGGGGGCCAAAAACATTCAGTACTTC. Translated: CSAREVRGAKNIQYF.

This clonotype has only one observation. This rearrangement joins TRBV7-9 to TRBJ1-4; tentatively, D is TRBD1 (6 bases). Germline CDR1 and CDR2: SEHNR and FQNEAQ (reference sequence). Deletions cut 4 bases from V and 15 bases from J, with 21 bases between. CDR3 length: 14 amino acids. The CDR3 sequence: CASSSVGGTQRVFF. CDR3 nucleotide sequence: TGTGCCAGCAGCTCCGTCGGGGGCACTCAAAGAGTGTTTTTT.

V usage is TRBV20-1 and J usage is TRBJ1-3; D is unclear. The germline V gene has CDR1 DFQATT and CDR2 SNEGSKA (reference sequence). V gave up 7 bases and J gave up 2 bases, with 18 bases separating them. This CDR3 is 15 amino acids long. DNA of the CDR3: TGCAGTGTCAAGATGGGCAGGAAGGCTGGAAACACCATATATTTT. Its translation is CSVKMGRKAGNTIYF.

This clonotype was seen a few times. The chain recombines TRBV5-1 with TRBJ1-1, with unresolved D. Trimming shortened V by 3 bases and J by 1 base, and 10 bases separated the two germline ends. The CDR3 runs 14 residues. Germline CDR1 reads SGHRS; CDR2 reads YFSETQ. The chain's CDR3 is CASSSSVSNTEAFF. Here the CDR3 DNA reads TGCGCCAGCAGCTCGTCGGTATCGAACACTGAAGCTTTCTTT. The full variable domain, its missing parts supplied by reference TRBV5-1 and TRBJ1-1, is KAGVTQTPRYLIKTRGQQVTLSCSPISGHRSVSWYQQTPGQGLQFLFEYFSETQRNKGNFPGRFSGRQFSNSRSEMNVSTLELGDSALYLCASSSSVSNTEAFFGQGTRLTVV.

CDR3 region: CASSLAVAAGGNTQYF. The DNA for the CDR3 is TGCGCCAGCAGCTTGGCCGTGGCGGCTGGAGGGAATACGCAGTATTTT. This chain links TRBV5-1 with TRBJ2-3; perhaps TRBD2 as D (6 bases). Per germline, CDR1 SGHRS and CDR2 YFSETQ. The CDR3 consists of 16 residues. Trimming left V 0 bases short and J 7 bases short, with 18 bases between.

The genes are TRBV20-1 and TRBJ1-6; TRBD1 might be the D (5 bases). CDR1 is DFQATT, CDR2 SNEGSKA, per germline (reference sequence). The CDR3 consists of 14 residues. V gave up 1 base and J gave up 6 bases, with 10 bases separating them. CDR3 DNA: TGCAGTGCTAGAGGGGGCCTCATTAATTCACCCCTCCACTTT. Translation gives CSARGGLINSPLHF.

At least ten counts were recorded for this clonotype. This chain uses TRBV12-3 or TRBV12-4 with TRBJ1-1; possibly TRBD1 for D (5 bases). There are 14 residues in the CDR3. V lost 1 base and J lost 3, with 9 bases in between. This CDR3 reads CASSLGQGDTEAFF. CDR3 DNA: TGTGCCAGCAGTTTAGGGCAGGGCGACACTGAAGCTTTCTTT.

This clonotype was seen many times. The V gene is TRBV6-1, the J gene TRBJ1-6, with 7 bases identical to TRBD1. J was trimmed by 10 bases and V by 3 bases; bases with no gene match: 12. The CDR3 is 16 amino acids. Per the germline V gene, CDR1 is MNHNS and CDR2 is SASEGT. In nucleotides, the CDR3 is TGTGCCAGCAGTGAGGGAGAGGGACAGTCTGGCTCACCCCTCCACTTT. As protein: CASSEGEGQSGSPLHF.

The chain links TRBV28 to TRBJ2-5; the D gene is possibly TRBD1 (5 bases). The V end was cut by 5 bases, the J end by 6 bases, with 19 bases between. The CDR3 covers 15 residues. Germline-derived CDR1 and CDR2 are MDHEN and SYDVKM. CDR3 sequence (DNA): TGTGCCAGCAGTCCCCTCTTACAGGCTGAGAAGACCCAGTACTTC. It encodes CASSPLLQAEKTQYF.

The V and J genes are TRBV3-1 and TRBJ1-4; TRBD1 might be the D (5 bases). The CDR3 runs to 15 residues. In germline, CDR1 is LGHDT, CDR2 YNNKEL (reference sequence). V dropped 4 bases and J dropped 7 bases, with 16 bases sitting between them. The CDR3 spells CASSPAGTGGEKLFF. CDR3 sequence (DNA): TGTGCCAGCAGCCCCGCCGGGACGGGGGGTGAAAAACTGTTTTTT.